Below are 8 T cell receptor beta chains sequenced from a single sample in a study of T cells in Graves' hyperthyroidism and ophthalmopathy. RNA transcripts gave rise to amplified TCR beta CDR3 regions. With the HTBI primer set, the TCR CDR3 went through a first round of RT-PCR. MiXCR was run by TCRdb on the multiplex PCR reads, yielding one entry per CDR3 protein. The data hold around 610,000 distinct CDR3 sequences, with approximately 15% observed a single time. Material for sequencing was blood. The receptors shown here come from a middle-aged woman with Graves' ophthalmopathy.

The chain employs TRBV30 and TRBJ2-7; weak D call: TRBD1 (7 bases). V was clipped by 0 bases and J by 6 bases, with 12 bases between them. CDR3 length equals 13 residues. CDR1 is GTSNPN, CDR2 SVGIG, per germline (reference sequence). CDR3 protein: CAWSVGQGGEQYF. CDR3 coding DNA: TGTGCCTGGAGTGTAGGCCAGGGGGGCGAGCAGTACTTC.

J is TRBJ2-7 and V is TRBV4-1; TRBD1 matches 7 bases. After removal of 3 bases from V and 5 bases from J, the junction contained 7 bases not matched to a gene. Germline V gives CDR1 MGHRA, CDR2 YSYEKL. CDR3 length: 14 residues. The CDR3 reads CASSHRDSNDEQYF. Written as DNA, the CDR3 is TGCGCCAGCAGCCATAGGGACAGCAACGACGAGCAGTACTTC.

The genes are TRBV6-1 and TRBJ2-5, with 8 bases matching TRBD2. This CDR3 is 17 amino acids long. The V segment lost 5 bases and the J segment 4 bases; nucleotides outside the gene matches: 15. Germline V gene lookup returns CDR1 MNHNS and CDR2 SASEGT. The CDR3: CASSQKRFSGTAETQYF. The CDR3 DNA reads as TGTGCCAGCAGTCAGAAGAGGTTTAGCGGGACTGCAGAGACCCAGTACTTC.

This clonotype was seen at least ten times. The V and J genes are TRBV11-2 and TRBJ1-2; 8 nucleotides line up with TRBD1. The ends lost 3 bases at V and 8 bases at J; junction bases unmatched: 11. Germline assignment: CDR1 SGHAT and CDR2 FQNNGV. The CDR3 is 15 residues long. The CDR3 nucleotides read TGTGCCAGCAGCTTTGTGGAACAGGGGGTAGCAGGCTACACCTTC. Amino acids: CASSFVEQGVAGYTF.

This clonotype came up a few times. The chain has TRBV11-1 and TRBJ1-2, with TRBD1 matching 8 bases. The CDR3 sequence is 16 residues long. Per the germline V gene, CDR1 is SGHAT and CDR2 is FQDESV (reference sequence). The ends lost 1 base at V and 3 bases at J; junction bases unmatched: 7. The CDR3 DNA is TGTGCCAGCAGCTTAGGGGCAGGGGGCCCCTACTATGGCTACACCTTC. Protein sequence: CASSLGAGGPYYGYTF. Together with reference TRBV11-1 and TRBJ1-2, the CDR3 gives the full variable domain: EAEVAQSPRYKITEKSQAVAFWCDPISGHATLYWYRQILGQGPELLVQFQDESVVDDSQLPKDRFSAERLKGVDSTLKIQPAELGDSAMYLCASSLGAGGPYYGYTFGSGTRLTVV.

This clonotype has at least ten counts. The chain employs TRBV6-2 or TRBV6-3 and TRBJ2-5; 12 bases line up with TRBD2. Germline CDR1 is MNHEY and CDR2 is SVGEGT. With V trimmed by 6 bases and J by 4 bases, 6 bases remained unmatched. The CDR3 extends over 15 amino acids. The CDR3 protein is CASRRLAGEGETQYF. Written as DNA, the CDR3 is TGTGCCAGCAGACGACTAGCGGGAGAGGGAGAGACCCAGTACTTC.

This clonotype was counted ten times or more. The V gene is TRBV5-1, the J gene TRBJ2-2; 10 nucleotides match TRBD1. V dropped 4 bases and J dropped 5; count of bases not matched to a gene: 5. The V gene's germline CDR1 is SGHRS and CDR2 YFSETQ. The CDR3 sequence is 15 residues long. The CDR3: CASSNRDRGTGELFF. The CDR3 bases are TGCGCCAGCAGCAACCGGGACAGGGGAACCGGGGAGCTGTTTTTT.

Ten or more counts support this clonotype. The chain is built from TRBV27 and TRBJ1-1; TRBD1 matches 10 bases. The CDR3 sequence is 15 residues long. V lost 5 bases and J lost 2; bases outside the gene matches: 5. Germline CDR1 is MNHEY and CDR2 is SMNVEV (reference sequence). CDR3 nucleotides: TGTGCCAGCAGTGAGGGACAGGGGCTAAACACTGAAGCTTTCTTT. It encodes CASSEGQGLNTEAFF.